Following are 2 T cell receptor beta chains from one sample sequenced in a study of T cells expressing NK-cell markers. TCRdb reprocessed the 5' RACE reads and keeps a single row for each CDR3 protein, giving no DNA. There are some 460,000 distinct CDR3 sequences in the sample, with 1.4% held by the top ten. What was sequenced was blood T cells: a sorted CD56 or NKG2C T cell subset, CD4+ or CD8+ T cells, or bulk PBMC T cells (not recorded which). The source is a woman in her forties or fifties in good health.

The chain combines TRBV25-1 with TRBJ2-2. The CDR3 has 12 residues. The germline gives CDR1 MGHDK, CDR2 SYGVNS. The CDR3 here is CASSESIRELFF.

This chain connects TRBV6-5 to TRBJ2-7; TCRdb calls TRBD2, which cannot be checked without DNA. Germline CDR1 and CDR2: MNHEY and SVGAGI. CDR3 length: 14 amino acids. The CDR3 here is CASLGLAGGGEQYF.